The clone carrying this TCR beta chain has a count of ten or more. Germline CDR1 and CDR2: SGHAT and FQNNGV. V lost 0 bases, J lost 2 bases, and 14 bases lay in between. The CDR3 is made up of 16 amino acids. The data were taken from a study of T-cell reconstitution after alpha-beta-depleted transplantation in children. Unique molecular identifiers were incorporated when the TCRbeta library was constructed. TCRdb ran MiXCR on the PCR reads and lists one entry per CDR3 protein. Of 230,000 or so distinct CDR3 sequences listed, 9.7% are singletons. The chain carries TRBV11-2 and TRBJ2-7, with D perhaps matching TRBD1 (6 bases). This clonotype was obtained from a human donor who donated a stem cell graft to a child with SCID. The material sequenced was PBMCs from the stem cell graft donor, taken from the stem cell graft. The CDR3 spells CASSLDPTGLTYEQYF. CDR3 sequence (DNA): TGTGCCAGCAGCTTAGACCCAACAGGGTTAACCTACGAGCAGTACTTC.